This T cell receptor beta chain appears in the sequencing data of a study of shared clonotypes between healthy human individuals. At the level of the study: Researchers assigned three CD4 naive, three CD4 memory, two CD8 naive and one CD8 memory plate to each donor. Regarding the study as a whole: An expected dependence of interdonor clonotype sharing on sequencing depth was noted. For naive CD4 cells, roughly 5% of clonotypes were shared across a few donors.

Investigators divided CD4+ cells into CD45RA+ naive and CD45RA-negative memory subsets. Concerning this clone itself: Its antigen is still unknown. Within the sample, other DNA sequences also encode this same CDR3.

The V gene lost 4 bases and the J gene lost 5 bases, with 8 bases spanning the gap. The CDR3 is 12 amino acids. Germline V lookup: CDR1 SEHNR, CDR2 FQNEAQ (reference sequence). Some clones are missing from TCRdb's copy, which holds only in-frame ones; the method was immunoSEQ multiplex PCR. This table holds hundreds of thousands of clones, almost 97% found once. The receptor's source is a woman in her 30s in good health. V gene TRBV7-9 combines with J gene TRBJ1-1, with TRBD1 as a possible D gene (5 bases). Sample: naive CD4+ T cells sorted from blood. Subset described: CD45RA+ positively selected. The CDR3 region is CASSSQGTEAFF. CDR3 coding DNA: TGTGCCAGCAGCTCCCAGGGAACTGAAGCTTTCTTT. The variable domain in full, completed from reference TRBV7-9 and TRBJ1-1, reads DTGVSQNPRHKITKRGQNVTFRCDPISEHNRLYWYRQTLGQGPEFLTYFQNEAQLEKSRLLSDRFSAERPKGSFSTLEIQRTEQGDSAMYLCASSSQGTEAFFGQGTRLTVV.